The rows below give T cell receptor beta chains drawn from one sample of a study of vaccination and CD4 T cells after COVID-19. The antigens for these receptors are not known. TCRdb reprocessed the PCR reads with MiXCR, giving one entry per CDR3 protein. The data show more than 9,000 distinct CDR3 sequences, more than 35% seen once. Material: cultured CD4+ T cells from blood. The receptors shown here come from a human donor with COVID-19. CDR3s include the opening cysteine and the closing phenylalanine or tryptophan. A D gene is named only where the DNA matches it firmly. Only some rows state a clone size, as once, few, many or a class for expanded clones.

D gene	J gene	V gene	clone size	CDR3 protein	CDR3 DNA
.	TRBJ2-5	TRBV19	.	CASRGAGETQYF	TGTGCCAGTAGGGGGGCCGGGGAGACCCAGTACTTC
TRBD1	TRBJ2-1	TRBV6-1	.	CASSPTGWDNEQFF	TGTGCCAGCAGTCCGACAGGGTGGGACAATGAGCAGTTCTTC
.	TRBJ1-2	TRBV12-3/TRBV12-4	.	CASSFRLGYTF	TGTGCCAGCAGTTTTCGTCTGGGCTACACCTTC
.	TRBJ2-3	TRBV24-1	.	CATSAGHTDTQYF	TGTGCCACCAGTGCTGGACACACAGATACGCAGTATTTT
TRBD1	TRBJ1-2	TRBV24-1	few	CATAGGVPSRYTF	TGTGCCACCGCAGGGGGGGTTCCCTCTCGCTACACCTTC
.	TRBJ2-3	TRBV20-1	.	CSATGRGGRADTQYF	TGCAGTGCCACGGGGAGGGGGGGCCGCGCAGATACGCAGTATTTT
TRBD1	TRBJ2-7	TRBV20-1	.	CSARDLGRGPYEQYF	TGCAGTGCTAGGGATTTGGGCAGGGGGCCCTACGAGCAGTACTTC
.	TRBJ2-7	TRBV19	few	CASSINGGGRLLDEQYF	TGTGCCAGTAGTATTAACGGTGGGGGGAGACTACTAGACGAGCAGTACTTC
TRBD2	TRBJ2-1	TRBV6-2/TRBV6-3	once	CTSSYSSGVFEQFF	TGTACCAGCAGTTACTCTAGCGGGGTCTTTGAGCAGTTCTTC
.	TRBJ1-4	TRBV5-1	once	CASSLTGSNQKLFF	TGCGCCAGCAGCTTGACAGGGTCAAATCAAAAACTGTTTTTT
.	TRBJ1-6	TRBV6-5	.	CASSFFDSPLHF	TGTGCCAGCAGTTTCTTTGATTCACCCCTCCACTTT
.	TRBJ1-2	TRBV5-5	once	CASSARAGAGGYTF	TGTGCCAGCAGCGCCAGGGCGGGGGCAGGCGGCTACACCTTC
TRBD1	TRBJ2-7	TRBV12-3/TRBV12-4	once	CASRSSGTGGYEQYF	TGTGCCAGCAGGAGTTCCGGGACAGGGGGCTACGAGCAGTACTTC
TRBD2	TRBJ2-5	TRBV20-1	.	CSARLAGGRQETQYF	TGCAGTGCTAGACTAGCGGGGGGAAGACAAGAGACCCAGTACTTC
.	TRBJ1-2	TRBV11-2	.	CASSPRTESNYGYTF	TGTGCCAGCAGCCCTCGGACAGAGTCTAACTATGGCTACACCTTC
.	TRBJ2-5	TRBV7-8	few	CASSPWETQYF	TGTGCCAGCAGCCCCTGGGAGACCCAGTACTTC
.	TRBJ1-2	TRBV12-3/TRBV12-4	medium-sized	CASSFGAYGYTF	TGTGCCAGCAGTTTTGGAGCATATGGCTACACCTTC
.	TRBJ1-1	TRBV25-1	.	CASILQVGEAFF	TGTGCCAGCATCCTTCAGGTAGGTGAAGCTTTCTTT
TRBD2	TRBJ2-2	TRBV30	.	CAWRMGGKGTGELFF	TGTGCCTGGAGAATGGGGGGGAAGGGCACCGGGGAGCTGTTTTTT
.	TRBJ2-7	TRBV21-1	few	CASSKEIGTGISYEQYF	TGTGCCAGCAGCAAAGAAATCGGGACAGGGATTTCCTACGAGCAGTACTTC
.	TRBJ1-5	TRBV28	once	CASSLSGFGNQPQHF	TGTGCCAGCAGTTTATCAGGGTTTGGGAATCAGCCCCAGCATTTT
.	TRBJ1-2	TRBV18	.	CASSPNSGTPFYGYTF	TGTGCCAGCTCACCGAATTCCGGGACCCCTTTCTATGGCTACACCTTC
.	TRBJ1-2	TRBV21-1	.	CASSTGQTGYTF	TGTGCCAGCAGCACAGGACAGACTGGCTACACCTTC
TRBD1	TRBJ1-6	TRBV7-2	.	CASSTGQPNSPLHF	TGTGCCAGCAGCACGGGACAGCCTAATTCACCCCTCCACTTT
.	TRBJ1-1	TRBV27	few	CASSLGWANTEAFF	TGTGCCAGCAGTTTAGGTTGGGCGAACACTGAAGCTTTCTTT
TRBD2	TRBJ2-2	TRBV19	.	CASSPPGGTGELFF	TGTGCCAGTAGTCCCCCGGGGGGCACCGGGGAGCTGTTTTTT
.	TRBJ2-7	TRBV20-1	few	CSAWVRSYEQYF	TGCAGTGCATGGGTTAGATCCTACGAGCAGTACTTC
TRBD2	TRBJ2-7	TRBV7-2	few	CASDPWGGSSYEQYF	TGTGCCAGCGACCCCTGGGGGGGAAGCTCCTACGAGCAGTACTTC
TRBD2	TRBJ2-3	TRBV27	few	CASSLIPSGISTDTQYF	TGTGCCAGCAGTTTAATTCCTAGCGGGATTAGCACAGATACGCAGTATTTT
.	TRBJ2-1	TRBV7-8	.	CASSLRWIRVGGDNEQFF	TGTGCCAGCAGCTTAAGGTGGATCCGGGTTGGAGGAGACAATGAGCAGTTCTTC
TRBD1	TRBJ1-2	TRBV5-8	few	CASSRDSYDGYTF	TGTGCCAGCAGCCGGGACAGTTACGATGGCTACACCTTC
TRBD1	TRBJ1-2	TRBV7-2	few	CASSLGTGGHYGYTF	TGTGCCAGCAGCTTAGGGACAGGGGGTCACTATGGCTACACCTTC
.	TRBJ2-2	TRBV19	few	CASSVFGTPNTGELFF	TGTGCCAGTAGTGTATTCGGGACACCCAACACCGGGGAGCTGTTTTTT
.	TRBJ2-4	TRBV7-2	few	CASSLDGIAKNIQYF	TGTGCCAGCAGCTTAGATGGGATTGCCAAAAACATTCAGTACTTC